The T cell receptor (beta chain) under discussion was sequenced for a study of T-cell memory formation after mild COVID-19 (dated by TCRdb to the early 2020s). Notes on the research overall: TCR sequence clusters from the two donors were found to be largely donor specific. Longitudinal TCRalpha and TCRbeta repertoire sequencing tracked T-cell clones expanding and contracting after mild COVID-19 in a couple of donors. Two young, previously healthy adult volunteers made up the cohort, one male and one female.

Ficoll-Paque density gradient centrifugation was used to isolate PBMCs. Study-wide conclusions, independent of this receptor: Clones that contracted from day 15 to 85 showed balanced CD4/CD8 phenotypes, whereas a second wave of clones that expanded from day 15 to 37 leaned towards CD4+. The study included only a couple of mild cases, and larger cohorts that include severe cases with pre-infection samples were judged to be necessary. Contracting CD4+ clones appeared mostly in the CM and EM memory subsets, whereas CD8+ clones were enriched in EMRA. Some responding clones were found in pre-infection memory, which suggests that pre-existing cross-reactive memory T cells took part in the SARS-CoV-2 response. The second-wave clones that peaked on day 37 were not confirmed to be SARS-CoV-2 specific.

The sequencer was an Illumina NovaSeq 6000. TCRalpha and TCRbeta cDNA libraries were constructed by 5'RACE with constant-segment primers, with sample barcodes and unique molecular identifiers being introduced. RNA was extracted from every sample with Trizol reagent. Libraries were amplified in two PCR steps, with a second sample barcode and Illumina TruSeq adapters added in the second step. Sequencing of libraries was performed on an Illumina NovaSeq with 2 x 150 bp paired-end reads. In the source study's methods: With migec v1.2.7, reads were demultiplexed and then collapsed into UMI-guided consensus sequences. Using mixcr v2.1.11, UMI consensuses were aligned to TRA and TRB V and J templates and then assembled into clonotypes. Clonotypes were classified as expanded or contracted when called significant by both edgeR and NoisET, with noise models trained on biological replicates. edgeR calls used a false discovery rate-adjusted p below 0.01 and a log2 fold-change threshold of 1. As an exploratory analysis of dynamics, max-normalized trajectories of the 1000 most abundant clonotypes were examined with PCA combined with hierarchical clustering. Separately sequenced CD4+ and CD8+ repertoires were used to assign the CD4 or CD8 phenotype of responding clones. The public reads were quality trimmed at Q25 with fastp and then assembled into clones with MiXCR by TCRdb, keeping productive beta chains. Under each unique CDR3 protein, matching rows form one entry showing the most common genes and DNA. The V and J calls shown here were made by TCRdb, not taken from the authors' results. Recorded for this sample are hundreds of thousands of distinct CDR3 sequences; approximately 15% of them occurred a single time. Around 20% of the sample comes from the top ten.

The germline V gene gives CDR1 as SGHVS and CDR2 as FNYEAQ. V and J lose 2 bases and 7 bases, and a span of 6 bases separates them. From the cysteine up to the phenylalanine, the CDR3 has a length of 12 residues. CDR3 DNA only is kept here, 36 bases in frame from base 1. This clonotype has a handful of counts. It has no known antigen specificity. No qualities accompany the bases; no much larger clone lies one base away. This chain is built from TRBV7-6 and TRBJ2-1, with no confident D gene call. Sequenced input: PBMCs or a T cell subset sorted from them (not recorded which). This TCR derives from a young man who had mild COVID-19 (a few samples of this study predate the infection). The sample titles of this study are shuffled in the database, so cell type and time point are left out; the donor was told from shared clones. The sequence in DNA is TGTGCCAGCAGCTTATCGGCGAATGAGCAGTTCTTC. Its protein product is CASSLSANEQFF.